This T cell receptor (beta chain) was profiled in a study of Graves' ophthalmopathy and Graves' hyperthyroidism. The CDR3 is 16 residues long. The germline V gene has CDR1 MNHEY and CDR2 SMNVEV (reference sequence). Trimming took 3 bases from V and 4 from J, leaving 13 bases between them. Amplified TCR beta CDR3 regions were obtained using RNA transcripts as template. The library came from an HTBI-primed first-round RT-PCR and a second-round multiplex PCR. TCRdb fed the multiplex PCR reads into MiXCR, producing one record per CDR3 protein. Seen here are approximately 330,000 distinct CDR3 sequences, roughly 15% observed once, and the top ten hold 9% to 15%.

This receptor was obtained from an adult man with Graves' ophthalmopathy. The V call is TRBV27, the J call TRBJ1-6; D possibly corresponds to TRBD1 (6 bases). What was sequenced was peripheral blood. This CDR3 is CASSFGGVGYNSPLHF. CDR3 bases: TGTGCCAGCAGTTTCGGGGGCGTAGGATATAATTCACCCCTCCACTTT.